This entry features one TCR beta chain sequence. As yet, its antigen is unknown. The source of the sample is a study of shared clonotypes between healthy human individuals. Across the whole study: CD4 naive and CD4 memory each took three plates per donor, while CD8 naive took two and CD8 memory one.

Profiling relied on immunoSEQ multiplex PCR, and the TCRdb table lists in-frame clones only, not all of them. The sample records around 1,900,000 clones, roughly 93% being singletons. The CDR3 extends over 12 amino acids. V lost 5 bases, J lost 5 bases, and 10 bases lay in between. Germline V CDR1 and CDR2: LNHDA, SQIVND (reference sequence). Naive CD8 populations comprised CD45RO-negative cells positively selected for CCR7, excluding terminally differentiated effector memory CD45RA+ cells. Findings and caveats of the study: For naive CD4 cells, 4.5% to 6.5% of clonotypes were shared across a handful of donors.

The clonotype originates from a man between 18 and 29 years old in good health. Some clones in this sample may be carry-over from other donors' samples. The chain is built from TRBV19 and TRBJ2-7, with D possibly TRBD1 on 6 matching bases. The sequenced material came from naive CD8+ T cells from PBMCs. The CDR3 reads CASSVQGHEQYF. In DNA, the CDR3 is TGTGCCAGTAGTGTACAGGGCCACGAGCAGTACTTC.